This T cell receptor beta chain appears in the sequencing data of a study of cytomegalovirus exposure and HLA in healthy donors (TCRdb year 2017). Describing the broader study: An earlier analysis of a few hundred of the donors reported approximately 280 Gb of sequence data and 100 million to 120 million unique TCR beta sequences obtained from about 179 million T cells. Among the roughly 400 genotyped donors, approximately 82% belonged to the genetic ancestry cluster associated with self-reported Caucasian donors. An earlier analysis of 587 of the donors applied high-throughput TCR beta sequencing to assess whether each TCR beta V gene segment acted as functional or pseudogenic. In the later analysis, no new phenotypic data were used to find candidate immune exposures; instead, reliance was placed on TCR beta sequences and their occurrence across donors. To predict cytomegalovirus infection status, the study brought together high-throughput TCR immunosequencing, statistical association of individual TCRs with disease status, and machine learning. A separate validation cohort of 90 to 150 different subjects was used in addition to the 666-subject first cohort. Every discovery cohort repertoire had been produced on one sequencing platform. Donor age, sex, ethnicity and CMV serostatus were collected together with the repertoire data. To study patterns of TCR occurrence, a later analysis re-analyzed previously published TCR beta repertoires from several hundred donors and added high-resolution HLA genotyping. Among 398 genotyped donors of the cohort, an average of roughly 230,000 unique TCR beta nucleotide sequences was sequenced per donor, of which roughly 17% were non-productive. About five DR-DQ haplotypes were treated as single units for association and clustering because of strong linkage in the cohort. An early release that covered about 600 HLA-typed donors contained about 300 gigabases of sequencing data and approximately 85 million unique TCR sequences. The study aimed to test whether cataloging public T cell receptors could reveal signatures of past pathogen exposure. Genome-wide SNP genotypes for about 55% of the roughly 670 donors were used in a later genetic analysis, which treated that subset as a discovery cohort. Both class I and class II loci were covered by HLA typing, at four-digit resolution. Typing coverage differed by locus: A, B, C, DRB1 and DQB1 were typed in roughly 620-630 donors, DQA1 in about 550, DPA1 in around 600, and DPB1 in just under 480. Using immunosequencing, the study profiled T cell repertoires from approximately 700 subjects and related those repertoires to cytomegalovirus serostatus. On the study overall, not on this receptor specifically: According to a later analysis, most CMV-associated TCR beta chains appeared to be HLA-restricted, and the HLA associations seemed to be driven largely by CMV exposure. When HLA alleles, especially DR and DQ, strongly co-occurred, TCR associations were difficult to assign to individual alleles. In a later analysis, HLA-associated TCR beta chains were found to be more clonally expanded and to have lower generation probabilities than equally common non-associated chains. Correlated functional status among segregating V segments might reflect linkage disequilibrium, but an unknown experimental factor could not be ruled out. A later analysis reported that several top co-occurrence clusters appeared linked to parvovirus B19, influenza, CMV and Epstein-Barr virus. A further reported finding was that TCR beta sequences accurately predicted the HLA-A and HLA-B alleles for most subjects in the first cohort. In a later analysis, the rate of TCR association differed among HLA loci, with DRB1 alleles having the most associated TCRs and HLA-C alleles having the fewest. The 87-base-pair reads could not distinguish some IMGT-functional V segments, including TRBV6-2 and TRBV6-3, so those segments were excluded. Because HLA typing was missing for some donors at each locus, association tests included only the typed subset. Because counts were too low, seventeen rarely observed V segments, including chromosome 9 orphons, were left out of the earlier analysis of 500 to 750 of the donors. Immune exposure information for the cohort was limited to CMV serostatus. Roughly uniform sequencing depth across donors was assumed in presence/absence analyses, although this assumption may not hold. Three of the identified cytomegalovirus-associated TCR beta chains were confirmed in vitro to be specific for cytomegalovirus antigens. Cytomegalovirus status was reported to be diagnosed by the classifier with high specificity and sensitivity in both the original and validation cohorts. An earlier analysis of around 600 of the donors showed that most TCR beta V segments appeared in productive rearrangements either about 90% or about 30% of the time, which broadly matched IMGT annotations. A later analysis associated about 17,000 TCR beta sequences with specific HLA alleles at a false discovery rate of 0.05. Most TCR sequences were observed very rarely across donors, whereas some public TCRs were present in many individuals. An association between a missense DCLRE1C variant and V-gene and J-gene trimming of TCR beta chains was found in a later genetic analysis and replicated in an independent cohort. According to a later genetic analysis, donors in an Asian-associated ancestry cluster had fewer N-insertions in productive TCRs than the approximately 690-donor mean. A group of highly shared sequence variants was considered likely to be a technical artifact of the sequencing pipeline. The study gave a list of around 170 TCR beta chains associated with cytomegalovirus. The cohort was sequenced for TCR beta chains only, and without alpha or paired-chain data the features that could be detected were limited. The authors suggested that the approach could potentially be generalized to other disease states and immunological phenotypes.

The protocol used for the library was the immunoSEQ multiplex PCR assay. The multiplex PCR relied on a mix of 60 forward primers for TCR Vbeta segments and 13 reverse primers for TCR Jbeta segments. The CDR3 region of rearranged TCR beta genes was amplified from genomic DNA by a multiplex PCR assay. The Illumina HiSeq System was used to sequence the amplified TCR beta libraries as 87-base-pair reads. For the original study's pipeline: A later analysis tallied roughly 76 million unique TCR beta chains across the 700 or so repertoires, and about 10 million of those chains were shared by two or more donors. Raw reads were error-corrected and collapsed into unique sequences by a nearest-neighbor algorithm in which closely related sequences were merged to remove PCR and sequencing errors. CDR3 sequences were aligned to IMGT reference sequences to assign V, D and J gene segments. For a sequence to be retained, a match of at least six nucleotides was required to both a V gene segment and a J gene segment. Rearrangements were called productive when the CDR3 lacked stop codons and stayed in frame with V and J; all others were non-productive. CDR3 was defined by IMGT convention, running from the second conserved V-encoded cysteine to the conserved J-encoded phenylalanine. In an earlier analysis of 500 to 650 of the donors, sequences lacking an unambiguous match to a single V gene segment were excluded. In an earlier analysis of almost 600 of the donors, a V segment was called functional when productive rearrangements were above 56.7%, and segregating when the standard deviation between donors exceeded 5%. A statistical classification framework was built for diagnosing cytomegalovirus status from the catalog of TCR beta chain sequences. In a later analysis, V and J genes were assigned by comparing TCR nucleotide sequences against IMGT/GENE-DB human TR gene sequences. In a later analysis, CDR3 sequences and most-parsimonious VDJ recombination scenarios were assigned using the TCRdist pipeline. In a later analysis, every TCR beta chain was defined by the combination of its CDR3 amino acid sequence and its V-gene family, and reads without a unique V-gene family were dropped. To address suspected cross-contamination and a sequencing artifact, a later analysis removed several hundred highly shared, low-generation-probability nucleotide sequences. For each public chain, a later analysis derived a clonal expansion index from normalized ranks of inferred template counts within each repertoire. In a later analysis, generation probabilities were computed using a VDJ recombination model fitted to out-of-frame rearrangements, and the results were checked against IGoR. In a later analysis, hypergeometric tests were used to score TCR-TCR, TCR-HLA and TCR-CMV co-occurrence, with a repertoire-size bias correction applied to TCR pairs. In a later analysis, false discovery rates were estimated by permuting HLA or CMV assignments 20 times. In a later analysis, co-occurring TCRs were grouped with DBSCAN, and TCRdist sequence similarity was added when clustering was performed within HLA-allele-positive subsets. Repertoires with fewer than 30,000 or more than 120,000 public chains, plus five repertoires with anomalous nucleotide sharing, were excluded from co-occurrence clustering. TCRdb stores this immuneACCESS table with in-frame sequences only. Part of the clones is absent; in the studies checked, under half of the shortfall reflects unresolved V genes, and no reason is known for the rest. V and J calls and clone size are given by that table; D and trimming were obtained from the DNA. The sample contains 100,000 to 150,000 clones, 65% to 75% of them found a single time. Of the sample, roughly 4.1% is held by the ten largest clones.

V loses 0 bases, J loses 5 bases, and the germline ends lie 16 bases apart. The germline V gene gives CDR1 as MGHRA and CDR2 as YSYEKL. From its cysteine to its phenylalanine, the CDR3 spans 17 amino acids. The only DNA kept is the CDR3, 51 bases in frame from the first base. The cohort comprised 670 or so healthy bone marrow donors. At the time of sampling, all cohort members were nominally healthy, though unrecorded immune exposures were likely present. The donor tested CMV seropositive and was one of the 289 seropositive cohort members. Every donor gave a peripheral blood sample, and the peripheral blood mononuclear cells from that sample were used for TCR beta sequencing. The Qiagen DNeasy Blood Extraction Kit was used to extract genomic DNA from the blood cell samples. In regard to this clone: Its antigen is unknown. Base qualities are missing; no much larger clone stands one base away.

Sequences were obtained from PBMCs. The TCR was taken from a woman in her 50s in good health and CMV-seropositive. The chain employs TRBV4-1 and TRBJ2-2, and TRBD1 may be the D gene, going by 6 matching bases. The nucleotide sequence is given as TGCGCCAGCAGCCAAGAGATTTTTAACAGGGATACCGGGGAGCTGTTTTTT. It is translated as CASSQEIFNRDTGELFF.